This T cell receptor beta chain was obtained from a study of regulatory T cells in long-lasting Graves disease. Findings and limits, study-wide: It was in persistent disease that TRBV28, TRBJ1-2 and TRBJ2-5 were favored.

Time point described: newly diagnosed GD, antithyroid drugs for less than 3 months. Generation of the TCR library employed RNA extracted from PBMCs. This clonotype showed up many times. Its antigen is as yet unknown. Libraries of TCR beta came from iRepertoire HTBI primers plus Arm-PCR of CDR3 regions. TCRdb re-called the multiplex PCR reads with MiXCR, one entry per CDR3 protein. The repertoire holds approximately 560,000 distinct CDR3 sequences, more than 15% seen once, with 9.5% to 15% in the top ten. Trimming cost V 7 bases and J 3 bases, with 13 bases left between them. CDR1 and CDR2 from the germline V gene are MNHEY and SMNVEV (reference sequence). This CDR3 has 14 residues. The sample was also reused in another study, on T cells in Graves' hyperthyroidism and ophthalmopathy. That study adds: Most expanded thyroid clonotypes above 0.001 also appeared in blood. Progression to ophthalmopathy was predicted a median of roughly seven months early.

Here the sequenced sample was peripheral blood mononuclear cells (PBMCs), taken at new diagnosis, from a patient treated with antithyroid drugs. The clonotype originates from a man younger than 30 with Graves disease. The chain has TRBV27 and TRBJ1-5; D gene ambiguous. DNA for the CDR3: TGTGCCAGCAACTTTGAAGGGATCAATCAGCCCCAGCATTTT. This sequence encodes CASNFEGINQPQHF.